This passage covers 27 T cell receptor beta chains from one sample sequenced in a study of shared clonotypes between healthy human individuals (dated by TCRdb to about 2020). The library was obtained by the immunoSEQ multiplex PCR assay. TCRdb holds this immuneACCESS table with in-frame rearrangements only. Some clones are missing; in checked studies, unresolved V genes explain under half, and the rest has no known cause. The sample includes just over 2,000,000 clones, with approximately 95% observed a single time. The ten largest clonotypes hold roughly 1.1% of the sample. CD8 naive samples were CD45RO-negative cells positively selected for CCR7, giving a CD45RA+CCR7+ population that excluded TemRA cells. Material for sequencing was naive CD8+ T cells sorted from blood. The cell subset or site label corresponds to: CD45RA+CCR7+. These receptors came from a man between 18 and 29 years old in good health.

This sequence joins TRBV13 and TRBJ2-7, with D unresolved. The length of the CDR3 is 13 residues. V was cut by 3 bases and J by 0 bases, with 6 bases left in between. Germline CDR1 and CDR2: PRHDT and FYEKMQ (reference sequence). Here the CDR3 DNA reads TGTGCCAGCAGCTTTACTGGCTCCTACGAGCAGTACTTC. Translating it yields CASSFTGSYEQYF.

This clone showed up just once. The V gene is TRBV7-9, the J gene TRBJ2-5; D unclear. The CDR3 is made up of 15 amino acids. Germline V gives CDR1 SEHNR, CDR2 FQNEAQ (reference sequence). With 5 bases removed from V and 0 bases from J, the gap between germline ends came to 13 bases. CDR3: CASSPGLGDQETQYF. CDR3 DNA: TGTGCCAGCAGCCCTGGTCTAGGAGACCAAGAGACCCAGTACTTC.

The genes are TRBV10-3 and TRBJ1-1; 8 positions agree with TRBD1. The V gene end was trimmed by 3 bases and the J gene end by 0 bases; junction bases not matched to a gene: 6. The CDR3 spans 16 residues. The germline V gene has CDR1 ENHRY and CDR2 SYGVKD. The CDR3 protein is CAISDLGQGLNTEAFF. The CDR3 DNA sequence: TGTGCCATCAGTGACCTCGGACAGGGACTGAACACTGAAGCTTTCTTT.

V usage is TRBV12-5 and J usage is TRBJ2-2; no definite D call. V lost 5 bases, J lost 0 bases, and 4 bases lay in between. The germline V gene has CDR1 LGHNT and CDR2 FRNRAP. The CDR3 runs 13 residues. The CDR3 DNA reads TGTGCTAGTGGTCACACGAACACCGGGGAGCTGTTTTTT. Translating gives CASGHTNTGELFF. Together with reference TRBV12-5 and TRBJ2-2, the CDR3 gives the full variable domain: DARVTQTPRHKVTEMGQEVTMRCQPILGHNTVFWYRQTMMQGLELLAYFRNRAPLDDSGMPKDRFSAEMPDATLATLKIQPSEPRDSAVYFCASGHTNTGELFFGEGSRLTVL.

Worth noting for this clone: Other DNA sequences in this specimen translate into the identical CDR3. CDR3 nucleotides: TGCAGCGTTGAAGTTCCGTTGAACACTGAAGCTTTCTTT. Its translation is CSVEVPLNTEAFF. This sequence joins TRBV29-1 and TRBJ1-1; D unclear. CDR1 is SQVTM and CDR2 is ANQGSEA in the germline V gene. Deletions cut 1 base from V and 0 bases from J, with 6 bases between. The CDR3 loop spans 13 amino acids.

The V call is TRBV27, the J call TRBJ1-2, with a possible D match to TRBD1 (6 bases). The CDR3 contains 14 residues. Trimming took off 2 bases at V and 4 bases at J, with 11 bases between the two ends. In germline, CDR1 is MNHEY, CDR2 SMNVEV (reference sequence). The CDR3 nucleotides read TGTGCCAGCAGTTTAGAGGGGGTGGGCTATGGCTACACCTTC. Translation: CASSLEGVGYGYTF.

The chain carries TRBV4-2 and TRBJ2-2, with 7 bases fitting TRBD2. The V segment lost 8 bases and the J segment 2 bases; nucleotides outside the gene matches: 8. The CDR3 totals 15 residues. The V gene's germline CDR1 is LGHNA and CDR2 YNFKEQ. The CDR3 here is CASCPAGLNTGELFF. The CDR3, as DNA: TGTGCCAGCTGCCCGGCGGGACTAAACACCGGGGAGCTGTTTTTT.

The chain links TRBV13 to TRBJ2-7, with TRBD1 matching over 7 bases. CDR1 is PRHDT and CDR2 is FYEKMQ in the germline V gene (reference sequence). J gave up 5 bases and V 0 bases, and 4 bases lay outside the gene matches. The CDR3 contains 14 residues. The CDR3 spells CASSLGQGSDEQYF. The CDR3, as DNA: TGTGCCAGCAGCTTAGGACAGGGGAGCGACGAGCAGTACTTC.

The rearrangement joins TRBV10-3 to TRBJ1-2; 7 nucleotides match TRBD1. This CDR3 region has 12 residues. Trimming at V came to 7 bases and at J to 6 bases, leaving 5 bases not matched to a gene. CDR1 ENHRY and CDR2 SYGVKD come from the germline V gene. The CDR3 bases are TGTGCCATCATGGGACAGTTGGATGGCTACACCTTC. Amino acid sequence: CAIMGQLDGYTF.

The chain is built from TRBV11-3 and TRBJ1-2; no definite D call. The germline V gene has CDR1 SGHNT and CDR2 YENEEA. V was pared by 4 bases and J by 3 bases, with 18 bases between. The CDR3 contains 16 residues. The CDR3 DNA is TGTGCCAGCAGCTCCCTGAAGGGCGGTCGACACTATGGCTACACCTTC. It codes for CASSSLKGGRHYGYTF.

This clone was observed once. The chain employs TRBV11-1 and TRBJ2-1; D might be TRBD1 (5 bases). CDR1 SGHAT and CDR2 FQDESV come from the germline V gene (reference sequence). The CDR3 has 13 residues. V gave up 6 bases and J gave up 5 bases, with 11 bases separating them. Here the CDR3 reads CASRTRGHNEQFF. The CDR3 DNA reads TGTGCCAGCAGAACAAGGGGCCACAATGAGCAGTTCTTC.

The CDR3 sequence: CASSSTAHFTYEQYF. The CDR3 coding sequence is TGTGCCAGCAGCTCCACAGCCCATTTCACCTACGAGCAGTACTTC. V usage is TRBV7-8 and J usage is TRBJ2-7; D is ambiguous. The CDR3 loop spans 15 amino acids. Germline CDR1 is SGHVS and CDR2 is FQNEAQ. V was shortened by 4 bases and J by 2 bases, with 15 bases between the two germline ends.

Points on this clone: The sample carries other DNA sequences with the same CDR3. V usage is TRBV6-1 and J usage is TRBJ1-1; maybe TRBD1 (5 bases). V was shortened by 1 base and J by 5 bases, with 5 bases between the two germline ends. The CDR3 sequence is 12 residues long. CDR1 and CDR2 (germline): MNHNS, SASEGT. CDR3 in DNA: TGTGCCAGCAGTGAAGGGACAACTGAAGCTTTCTTT. This sequence encodes CASSEGTTEAFF.

The genes are TRBV14 and TRBJ1-5; 12 bases agree with TRBD1. From germline, CDR1 is SGHDN and CDR2 FVKESK. The length of the CDR3 is 18 residues. V lost 1 base to trimming and J lost 7 bases; unmatched junction nucleotides: 11. Here the CDR3 DNA reads TGTGCCAGCAGCCAAGTTTGGGACAGGGGGCCAGTGGAGCAGCCCCAGCATTTT. Translated, it gives CASSQVWDRGPVEQPQHF.

The rearrangement joins TRBV6-5 to TRBJ2-3; 9 positions match TRBD1. Germline CDR1 and CDR2: MNHEY and SVGAGI. J was trimmed by 4 bases and V by 2 bases; bases with no gene match: 4. This CDR3 has 15 residues. The CDR3 is CASSYNRGRSDTQYF. In DNA, the CDR3 is TGTGCCAGCAGTTACAACAGGGGGCGATCAGATACGCAGTATTTT.

The chain recombines TRBV27 with TRBJ2-7; perhaps TRBD2 as D (6 bases). The germline CDR1 and CDR2 sequences are MNHEY and SMNVEV (reference sequence). Deletions cut 7 bases from V and 2 bases from J, with 15 bases between. The CDR3 spans 14 residues. The CDR3 sequence: CASKTAGLTYEQYF. In DNA form, the CDR3 reads TGTGCCAGCAAGACAGCGGGCCTAACCTACGAGCAGTACTTC.

The chain joins TRBV10-2 to TRBJ2-7, with unresolved D. In germline, CDR1 is WSHSY, CDR2 SAAADI. Trimming removed 6 bases from V and 5 bases from J, with 5 bases in between. The CDR3 is 10 amino acids. The CDR3 DNA reads as TGCGCCAGCAGGGGTCACGAGCAGTACTTC. This gives the protein CASRGHEQYF.

CDR3 bases: TGTGCCAGCAGCGCGGACAGTTTCAATGAGCAGTTCTTC. Its translation: CASSADSFNEQFF. The chain uses TRBV7-3 and TRBJ2-1; D is possibly TRBD1 (6 bases). From germline, CDR1 is SGHTA and CDR2 FQGTGA. Deletions cut 5 bases from V and 6 bases from J, with 11 bases between. The CDR3 length is 13 residues.

V and J are TRBV2 and TRBJ1-6, with D possibly being TRBD1 (5 bases). V lost 3 bases and J 7 bases, leaving 10 bases between the germline ends. CDR3 length equals 14 residues. From germline, CDR1 is SNHLY and CDR2 FYNNEI. CDR3 coding DNA: TGTGCCAGCAGTGACGGGGGGGGAAATTCACCCCTCCACTTT. Amino acids: CASSDGGGNSPLHF. Using reference TRBV2 and TRBJ1-6 for the parts outside the CDR3, the full variable domain is EPEVTQTPSHQVTQMGQEVILRCVPISNHLYFYWYRQILGQKVEFLVSFYNNEISEKSEIFDDQFSVERPDGSNFTLKIRSTKLEDSAMYFCASSDGGGNSPLHFGNGTRLTVT.

The rearrangement links TRBV12-5 to TRBJ2-1; 12 bases align to TRBD2. The CDR3 sequence is 15 residues long. Per the germline V gene, CDR1 is LGHNT and CDR2 is FRNRAP. V shed 6 bases and J 10 bases; nucleotides not matched to a gene: 10. Here the CDR3 reads CASGPLAGGEGEQFF. In DNA form, the CDR3 reads TGTGCTAGTGGGCCCCTAGCGGGAGGGGAGGGGGAGCAGTTCTTC.

In this sample, this clone turned up a few times. The chain employs TRBV6-5 and TRBJ1-2; 7 bases align to TRBD1. CDR3 length: 13 residues. Germline V gives CDR1 MNHEY, CDR2 SVGAGI. Trimming took 5 bases from V and 8 from J; bases not matched to a gene: 8. The CDR3 protein is CASSPTGTLGYTF. The CDR3 DNA is TGTGCCAGCAGTCCGACAGGGACTTTGGGCTACACCTTC.

The V call is TRBV7-8, the J call TRBJ1-1, with D maybe TRBD1 (6 bases). Germline V gives CDR1 SGHVS, CDR2 FQNEAQ. The V and J ends lost 1 base and 6 bases respectively, with 18 bases between them. The CDR3 extends over 16 amino acids. CDR3 DNA sequence: TGTGCCAGCAGCTTAGAATATACAGGGTCCGCACCTGAAGCTTTCTTT. This encodes CASSLEYTGSAPEAFF.

This chain connects TRBV6-5 to TRBJ2-1; tentative D call: TRBD1 (6 bases). Germline-derived CDR1 and CDR2 are MNHEY and SVGAGI. V was clipped by 1 base and J by 4 bases, with 11 bases between them. The CDR3 contains 15 residues. The CDR3 nucleotides are TGTGCCAGCAGTTACTTTTCGGGACAATACAATGAGCAGTTCTTC. It encodes CASSYFSGQYNEQFF.

Comment on this clone: This specimen includes other DNA sequences encoding the same CDR3. The V call is TRBV5-6, the J call TRBJ2-7; weak D call: TRBD2 (7 bases). V was shortened by 7 bases and J by 4 bases, with 12 bases between the two germline ends. This CDR3 spans 12 amino acids. Germline assignment: CDR1 SGHDT and CDR2 YYEEEE. The CDR3 DNA sequence: TGTGCCAGCTCACGGGGGGCATACGAGCAGTACTTC. It is translated as CASSRGAYEQYF.

The J gene is TRBJ1-1, the V gene TRBV15; perhaps TRBD1 as D (5 bases). With 1 base removed from V and 2 bases from J, the gap between germline ends came to 11 bases. CDR1 is LNHNV, CDR2 YYDKDF, per germline (reference sequence). The CDR3 contains 15 residues. The CDR3 DNA follows: TGTGCCACCAGCAGAGTTTTTGGACAAAACACTGAAGCTTTCTTT. It yields the protein CATSRVFGQNTEAFF.

The genes are TRBV19 and TRBJ1-1, with D perhaps TRBD1 (5 bases). CDR1 LNHDA and CDR2 SQIVND come from the germline V gene (reference sequence). This CDR3 is built from 14 residues. With 1 base removed from V and 6 bases from J, the gap between germline ends came to 12 bases. Here the CDR3 DNA reads TGTGCCAGTAGTATAGTTGGGGGAAGCCCTGAAGCTTTCTTT. Its protein is CASSIVGGSPEAFF.

The chain uses TRBV21-1 and TRBJ2-4; TRBD2, the table's D call, was not compared with the DNA. TRBV21-1 is a documented pseudogene. The CDR3 contains 13 residues. The CDR3 reads CASSPRRWDIQYF. The CDR3 nucleotides are TGTGCCAGCAGCCCGCGGAGGTGGGACATTCAGTACTTC.